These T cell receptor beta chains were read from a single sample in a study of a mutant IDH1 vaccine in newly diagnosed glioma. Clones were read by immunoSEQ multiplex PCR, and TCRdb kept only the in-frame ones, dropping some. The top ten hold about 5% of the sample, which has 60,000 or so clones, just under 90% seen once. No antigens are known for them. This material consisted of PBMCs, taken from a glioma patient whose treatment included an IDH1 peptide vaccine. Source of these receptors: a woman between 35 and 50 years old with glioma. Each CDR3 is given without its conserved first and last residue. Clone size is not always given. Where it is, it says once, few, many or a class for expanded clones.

cdr3_aa: ASSGDRGAENYGYT
cdr3_length: 14
v_call: TRBV7-6
j_call: TRBJ1-2
clone_size: few

cdr3_aa: ASSEFGGERTDTQY
cdr3_length: 14
v_call: TRBV25-1
j_call: TRBJ2-3
clone_size: NA

cdr3_aa: ASRLGGGGSYNEQF
cdr3_length: 14
v_call: TRBV7-2
j_call: TRBJ2-1
clone_size: NA

cdr3_aa: ASSERSGPERGYT
cdr3_length: 13
v_call: TRBV2
j_call: TRBJ1-2
clone_size: NA

cdr3_aa: ASSQDGTSYEQY
cdr3_length: 12
v_call: TRBV4-2
j_call: TRBJ2-7
clone_size: NA

cdr3_aa: AWGTMKTQY
cdr3_length: 9
v_call: TRBV30
j_call: TRBJ2-5
clone_size: NA

cdr3_aa: ASSLARDRVSHGYT
cdr3_length: 14
v_call: TRBV7-9
j_call: TRBJ1-2
clone_size: NA

cdr3_aa: SVVLAGGHPGSYNEQF
cdr3_length: 16
v_call: TRBV29-1
j_call: TRBJ2-1
clone_size: once

cdr3_aa: ASSIARVVTEAF
cdr3_length: 12
v_call: TRBV19
j_call: TRBJ1-1
clone_size: NA

cdr3_aa: ASSLWGSSYEQY
cdr3_length: 12
v_call: TRBV5-1
j_call: TRBJ2-7
clone_size: NA